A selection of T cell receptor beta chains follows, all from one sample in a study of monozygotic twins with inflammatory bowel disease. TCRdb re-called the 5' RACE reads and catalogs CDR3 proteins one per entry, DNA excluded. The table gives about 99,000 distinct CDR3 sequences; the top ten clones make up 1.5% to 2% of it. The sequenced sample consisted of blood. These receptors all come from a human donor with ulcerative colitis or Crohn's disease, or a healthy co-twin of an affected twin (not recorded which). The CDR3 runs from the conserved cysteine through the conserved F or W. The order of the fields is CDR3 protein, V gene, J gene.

CASRNPGLPYEQYF	TRBV27	TRBJ2-7
CATSRDIYTGELFF	TRBV15	TRBJ2-2
CASSFGFTGQETQYF	TRBV12-3/TRBV12-4	TRBJ2-5
CASSQGPTSPQHF	TRBV3-1	TRBJ1-5
CASSQGTRNTDTQYF	TRBV3-1	TRBJ2-3
CASSLGGRANEQYF	TRBV7-2	TRBJ2-7
CASSLGQASYEQYF	TRBV27	TRBJ2-7
CASSLYTGNTIYF	TRBV5-6	TRBJ1-3
CAISWDRDSYEQYF	TRBV10-3	TRBJ2-7
CAGRLAGGYEQYF	TRBV10-3	TRBJ2-7
CAISGTSGLDTQYF	TRBV10-3	TRBJ2-3
CASSLEADSNQPQHF	TRBV5-1	TRBJ1-5
CASSPGPLSYNEQFF	TRBV4-2	TRBJ2-1
CSATRGRTGYEQYF	TRBV20-1	TRBJ2-7
CASSRQGAYEQYF	TRBV5-5	TRBJ2-7
CASSDRLRIDEQYF	TRBV28	TRBJ2-7
CASSSGTSGTYEQYF	TRBV7-2	TRBJ2-7
CASSQGTGGNTIYF	TRBV5-1	TRBJ1-3
CSESYLETQYF	TRBV20-1	TRBJ2-5
CASSSDRVEIYGYTF	TRBV5-1	TRBJ1-2
CASSPGSPPSPLHF	TRBV12-3/TRBV12-4	TRBJ1-6
CAWRDNYEQYF	TRBV30	TRBJ2-7
CATSDLNAATKPHEQFF	TRBV24-1	TRBJ2-1
CASSLVVADTQYF	TRBV7-7	TRBJ2-3